This section outlines one TCR beta chain sequence together with its context. What this receptor recognizes is not known. Per-base quality was not reported, and no clone a single base away is much larger than it. CDR1 and CDR2 are read off the germline V gene as MGHRA and YSYEKL. The V end gives up 0 bases and the J end 8 bases, leaving 8 bases in the junction not matched to a gene. The CDR3 sequence holds 16 residues, the cysteine and phenylalanine included. Only CDR3 DNA is held: 48 bases, read in frame from base 1. This entry belongs to a study of blood T cell repertoires in COVID-19 (dated by TCRdb to between 2020 and 2021). About the investigation overall: Samples from collaborators originated in the United States, Italy and Spain and spanned both the acute and convalescent phases of COVID-19. Subjects who had been exposed to COVID-19, were actively infected with it, or had recovered from it provided the deeply sampled blood TCRbeta repertoires that made up the dataset. Samples were obtained from the ongoing ImmuneRACE study (first 160 participants) and from over a thousand subjects provided by 6 global collaborators. The material from the prospective study consisted of cDNA or gDNA derived from T cells, B-cell-depleted T cells, or PBMCs. A freely available public database, intended as a resource for researchers studying the immune response to SARS-CoV-2, is where the repertoires were released. Sample metadata almost always included a de-identified subject ID, COVID-19 status, age in years and sex. Where available, HLA class I and class II types were obtained from metadata supplied by the sample provider rather than from assay-based typing. Overall study outcomes, separate from this receptor: Clinical and demographic metadata were provided uncurated, with the amount varying by source and participant.

Whole blood was collected in K2EDTA tubes by collaborating institutions according to the institutions' own protocols. Collaborator samples were shipped for TCRbeta analysis as frozen whole blood, isolated PBMCs, or DNA extracted from either sample type. TCRbeta CDR3 regions were amplified from genomic DNA by means of the immunoSEQ Assay, a bias-controlled multiplex PCR. On the authors' methods: The number of nucleated cells in each sample was estimated from the amplification of reference gene primers within the assay. To quantify the absolute abundance of each unique TCRbeta CDR3 rearrangement, sequence reads were collapsed and filtered. For each sample, productive Simpson clonality was calculated by taking the square root of Simpson's diversity index across productive rearrangements. TCRdb's version of the immuneACCESS table is confined to in-frame rearrangements and falls short of the full clone set. An unresolved V gene accounts for under half of the shortfall where checked; the remainder is of unknown origin. That table furnishes V, J and clone size, whereas the DNA furnished D and trimming. This sample holds about 160,000 clones; approximately 95% were observed only once. Roughly 4.4% of the sample belongs to the ten largest clones.

Recombination connected TRBV4-1 to TRBJ2-1; 9 of the junction bases match TRBD1. Sequencing was performed on peripheral blood. This sequence originates from a woman aged 45-59 years with acute or convalescent COVID-19. The DNA sequence reads TGCGCCAGCAGCCAAGAGAAGAGACAGGGGGGACATGAGCAGTTCTTC. It encodes CASSQEKRQGGHEQFF.